These T cell receptor beta chains were read from a single sample in a study of blood T cells in healthy people across ages. Using its own MiXCR run on the 5' RACE reads, TCRdb lists one record per CDR3 protein. The sample includes some 930,000 distinct CDR3 sequences, about 28% of them seen just once. Another study also made use of these data, one on T cells of mothers and their children.

The sequenced sample was blood. The receptor set was obtained from a woman aged 40-49 years in good health. The CDR3 runs from the conserved cysteine through the conserved F or W.

cdr3_aa cdr3_length v_call
CASSLLAGGPYEQYF 15 TRBV28
CSGPEYNEQFF 11 TRBV20-1
CASSFTGELNSPLHF 15 TRBV28
CASSRTGVGDTQYF 14 TRBV7-3
CASSLNSYSYEQYF 14 TRBV7-9
CASSYSARTGVGQPQHF 17 TRBV6-5
CASNLHGSGYNEQFF 15 TRBV28
CAISESGDSMNTEAFF 16 TRBV10-3
CATSDQQGGYGYTF 14 TRBV24-1
CASSVDSGSTYGYTF 15 TRBV9
CASSPRGAGEKLFF 14 TRBV3-1
CASSHRISDGYTF 13 TRBV4-1
CAISPLTSGPSYEQYF 16 TRBV10-3
CASSSHQGPIYF 12 TRBV27
CASSPRYEKDTQYF 14 TRBV7-2
CASSASSGRETEAFF 15 TRBV9
CATSDHRTGSYEQYF 15 TRBV24-1
CASSLIDPSLRGRNYGYTF 19 TRBV4-1
CASRPGLAGGDSYNEQFF 18 TRBV2
CASSLESAGMAEAFF 15 TRBV5-1
CASSRSTRGVYEQYF 15 TRBV7-2
CASSLWGAGTGERFF 15 TRBV12-3/TRBV12-4
CASSRLLGGDQYF 13 TRBV27
CASSRGHSGRETQYF 15 TRBV7-2
CASSLKGRTYNEQFF 15 TRBV27
CASSYQGETQYF 12 TRBV6-2/TRBV6-3
CAGSLLLAGGPNTGELFF 18 TRBV7-8
CASRGQLVGANVLTF 15 TRBV12-3/TRBV12-4
CAISESEQATDTQYF 15 TRBV10-3
CASSGALSYEQYF 13 TRBV9
CASSEQGYGYGYTF 14 TRBV6-1
CSAREVLNYGYTF 13 TRBV20-1
CASRDLTTGYSPDTQYF 17 TRBV7-3
CSARGLRGKETQYF 14 TRBV20-1
CASSPTGAVGGYTF 14 TRBV12-3/TRBV12-4
CATSDFVTGGRNEQFF 16 TRBV24-1
CASSLDPPGEQYF 13 TRBV7-2
CASSYATSGGLSSYNEQFF 19 TRBV11-3
CASNGGMLNEKLFF 14 TRBV28
CATSDRAERGYTF 13 TRBV24-1
CSARGDMAGGTEAFF 15 TRBV20-1
CASSLLGGGDYNEQFF 16 TRBV7-2
CSALPTGTSGRLSQETQYF 19 TRBV20-1
CASSRSGGPRTDTQYF 16 TRBV14
CSVLRGGNTEAFF 13 TRBV29-1
CASSPTGTPYEQYF 14 TRBV5-5
CASSDRGRGKSPLHF 15 TRBV25-1
CASSLREGTYEQYF 14 TRBV7-9
CASSLGAQSHEQYF 14 TRBV5-1
CASRKAQGAPPGELFF 16 TRBV28